Listed below are T cell receptor beta chains from one sample, sequenced in a study of human T cells and chemical hapten exposure. Via MiXCR, TCRdb re-called the RACE reads, giving one row per CDR3 protein. The table shows some 52,000 distinct CDR3 sequences, with around 10% occurring only once. Here the sequenced sample was whole blood, taken in connection with sensitization to the hapten diphenylcyclopropenone (DPC). These TCRs come from a woman in her 40s with alopecia areata. Some clones in this sample may be carry-over from other donors' samples. Both conserved end residues are part of each CDR3. D genes are given only for firm matches. Only part of the rows carry a size: once, few, many, or a class if the clone is expanded.

clone_size | j_call | d_call | v_call | cdr3_aa | cdr3_nt
few | TRBJ2-3 | NA | TRBV11-3 | CASSLGGAGADTQYF | TGTGCCAGCAGCTTAGGCGGGGCCGGGGCAGATACGCAGTATTTT
many | TRBJ1-4 | TRBD1 | TRBV6-6 | CASSYSIGQGNEKLFF | TGTGCCAGCAGTTACTCGATAGGACAGGGGAATGAAAAACTGTTTTTT
few | TRBJ1-2 | TRBD1 | TRBV10-2 | CASTTGTVIGYTF | TGCGCCAGCACCACTGGGACAGTTATAGGCTACACCTTC
many | TRBJ2-1 | NA | TRBV3-1 | CASSHPPYNEQFF | TGTGCCAGCAGCCATCCCCCCTACAATGAGCAGTTCTTC
NA | TRBJ2-7 | NA | TRBV28 | CASSSTPGHEQYF | TGTGCCAGCAGTTCCACCCCAGGTCACGAGCAGTACTTC
NA | TRBJ2-5 | NA | TRBV28 | CASSTAGNQETQYF | TGTGCCAGCAGCACTGCCGGGAACCAAGAGACCCAGTACTTC
few | TRBJ2-3 | NA | TRBV7-9 | CASSLGAADWGTDTQYF | TGTGCCAGCAGCTTAGGGGCGGCGGACTGGGGCACAGATACGCAGTATTTT
many | TRBJ2-5 | NA | TRBV2 | CASSELLLAEHHQETQYF | TGTGCCAGCAGTGAATTATTATTAGCGGAGCACCACCAAGAGACCCAGTACTTC
few | TRBJ1-2 | NA | TRBV6-6 | CASSYAELYGYTF | TGTGCCAGCAGTTACGCGGAGCTCTATGGCTACACCTTC
many | TRBJ2-1 | TRBD2 | TRBV5-1 | CASSLESGGYNEQFF | TGCGCCAGCAGCTTGGAAAGCGGGGGGTACAATGAGCAGTTCTTC
many | TRBJ2-7 | NA | TRBV6-5 | CASSYSGPVEQYF | TGTGCCAGCAGTTACTCCGGGCCCGTCGAGCAGTACTTC
NA | TRBJ2-2 | NA | TRBV7-8 | CASSLEGGSGTGELFF | TGTGCCAGCAGCTTAGAGGGGGGGAGCGGCACAGGGGAGCTGTTTTTT
NA | TRBJ1-1 | NA | TRBV14 | CASSPWGGEAFF | TGTGCCAGCAGCCCCTGGGGAGGTGAAGCTTTCTTT
few | TRBJ2-7 | TRBD2 | TRBV3-1 | CASSPQAGVYEQYF | TGTGCCAGCAGCCCGCAGGCGGGGGTATACGAGCAGTACTTC
NA | TRBJ2-7 | NA | TRBV3-1 | CASSQGPGIGYEQYF | TGTGCCAGCAGCCAAGGGCCCGGGATCGGCTACGAGCAGTACTTC
NA | TRBJ2-5 | TRBD1 | TRBV2 | CASSDWGQGALETQYF | TGTGCCAGCAGTGATTGGGGACAGGGGGCACTGGAGACCCAGTACTTC
few | TRBJ2-2 | NA | TRBV21-1 | CASDRGAATGELFF | TGTGCCAGCGACAGGGGGGCCGCAACCGGGGAGCTGTTTTTT
many | TRBJ1-4 | NA | TRBV7-9 | CASSLVSWGTNEKLFF | TGTGCCAGCAGCTTAGTCTCGTGGGGGACTAATGAAAAACTGTTTTTT
NA | TRBJ1-4 | TRBD1 | TRBV7-6 | CASSAGQGDEKLFF | TGTGCCAGCAGCGCGGGACAGGGTGATGAAAAACTGTTTTTT
few | TRBJ2-7 | TRBD2 | TRBV28 | CASSSGGGNTYEQYF | TGTGCCAGCAGTTCGGGGGGAGGGAATACCTACGAGCAGTACTTC
NA | TRBJ2-7 | NA | TRBV3-1 | CASSLHTTGYEQYF | TGTGCCAGCAGCCTTCACACAACAGGCTACGAGCAGTACTTC
few | TRBJ2-1 | NA | TRBV20-1 | CSARAPTSRGEQFF | TGCAGTGCTAGAGCCCCCACTAGCCGGGGTGAGCAGTTCTTC
many | TRBJ2-5 | TRBD2 | TRBV15 | CATSRVRSGGTQYF | TGTGCCACCAGCAGAGTTCGATCGGGAGGGACCCAGTACTTC
NA | TRBJ2-3 | NA | TRBV30 | CAWAPGVGNTQYF | TGTGCCTGGGCACCGGGGGTCGGGAATACGCAGTATTTT
many | TRBJ2-6 | NA | TRBV12-3/TRBV12-4 | CASGGSGANVLTF | TGTGCCAGCGGAGGCTCTGGGGCCAACGTCCTGACTTTC
many | TRBJ2-7 | NA | TRBV29-1 | CSVGKGGTDSEQYF | TGCAGCGTTGGGAAAGGTGGGACCGATTCCGAGCAGTACTTC
NA | TRBJ2-3 | TRBD1 | TRBV6-2/TRBV6-3 | CASSRRTGGTDTQYF | TGTGCCAGCAGTCGACGGACAGGGGGCACAGATACGCAGTATTTT
NA | TRBJ2-1 | NA | TRBV7-8 | CASSAGQGNEQFF | TGTGCCAGCAGCGCCGGCCAGGGGAATGAGCAGTTCTTC
few | TRBJ1-5 | NA | TRBV12-5 | CASGPAQAVVQPQHF | TGTGCTAGTGGTCCAGCCCAGGCGGTCGTTCAGCCCCAGCATTTT
NA | TRBJ2-2 | NA | TRBV11-3 | CASSSYGRGTGELFF | TGTGCCAGCAGCTCTTACGGCCGGGGCACCGGGGAGCTGTTTTTT
many | TRBJ1-3 | NA | TRBV30 | CAWSRGESSGNTIYF | TGTGCCTGGAGCCGTGGGGAGAGCTCTGGAAACACCATATATTTT
few | TRBJ1-1 | TRBD1 | TRBV10-2 | CASSADRDTEAFF | TGCGCCAGCAGTGCCGACAGGGACACTGAAGCTTTCTTT
NA | TRBJ1-4 | NA | TRBV3-1 | CASSQGEKLFF | TGTGCCAGCAGCCAAGGGGAAAAACTGTTTTTT
few | TRBJ2-1 | NA | TRBV29-1 | CSVRANQDEQFF | TGCAGCGTAAGGGCCAATCAGGATGAGCAGTTCTTC
few | TRBJ2-1 | TRBD2 | TRBV12-3/TRBV12-4 | CASKMSGEEFF | TGTGCCAGCAAGATGAGCGGGGAGGAGTTCTTC
many | TRBJ1-5 | TRBD1 | TRBV10-3 | CAISRSDRGEGQPQHF | TGTGCCATCAGCCGATCCGACAGGGGTGAAGGCCAGCCCCAGCATTTT
NA | TRBJ2-1 | NA | TRBV19 | CGSSAGSISYNEQFF | TGTGGCTCTTCAGCAGGCTCTATCTCCTACAATGAGCAGTTCTTC
few | TRBJ2-2 | NA | TRBV3-1 | CASSQVRTGELFF | TGTGCCAGCAGCCAAGTACGCACCGGGGAGCTGTTTTTT
many | TRBJ2-3 | NA | TRBV10-3 | CAIIDSSATQYF | TGTGCCATCATAGACAGTTCAGCAACGCAGTATTTT
NA | TRBJ1-5 | NA | TRBV5-5 | CASSWDWRNQPQHF | TGTGCCAGCAGCTGGGACTGGCGCAATCAGCCCCAGCATTTT
many | TRBJ2-7 | NA | TRBV15 | CATSRDPGGTDEQYF | TGTGCCACCAGCAGAGATCCGGGCGGGACGGACGAGCAGTACTTC